This section outlines one T cell receptor (beta chain) sequence together with its context. The target antigen is unknown. PCR was performed using 60 Vbeta and 13 Jbeta primers. Sequencing used immunoSEQ multiplex PCR; TCRdb keeps in-frame clones, though not all of them. The data show about 160,000 clones, almost 80% seen once. The sample belongs to a study of cytomegalovirus exposure and HLA in healthy donors. Study-wide results and caveats: Reports indicated that the classifier achieved high specificity and sensitivity in diagnosing cytomegalovirus status. Previous analysis showed most TCR beta V segments were productive about 90% or about 30% of the time.

The sequenced material came from PBMCs. The source of this sequence is a young man in good health and CMV-seronegative.

The CDR3, as DNA: TGTGCCAGCAGCTTGCGCCAGGGGATAGGTCAGCCCCAGCATTTT. This gives the protein CASSLRQGIGQPQHF. J is TRBJ1-5 and V is TRBV5-8; weak D call: TRBD1 (6 bases). This CDR3 comprises 15 residues. The V gene lost 1 base and the J gene lost 6 bases, with 14 bases spanning the gap. Per germline, CDR1 SGHTS and CDR2 YDEGEE.